Listed below are T cell receptor beta chains from one sample, sequenced in a study of blood T cells in healthy people across ages. From the 5' RACE reads, TCRdb called clonotypes with MiXCR, one entry per CDR3 protein. The sample consists of roughly 2 million distinct CDR3 sequences, around half of them appearing once. The sample consisted of blood. The receptors here all came from a woman between 40 and 50 years old in good health. Each CDR3 is given with its conserved first and last residue. A D gene is named only where the DNA matches it firmly. Part of the rows lack a size; the others show once, few, many or a class for expanded clones.

NA	TRBV6-1	few	TRBJ2-3	CASTPKAAETTDTQYF	TGTGCCAGCACCCCGAAGGCGGCAGAGACCACAGATACGCAGTATTTT
TRBD1	TRBV5-6	few	TRBJ1-2	CASSLGTGSSGYTF	TGTGCCAGCAGCTTGGGGACAGGGTCCAGTGGCTACACCTTC
NA	TRBV7-3	few	TRBJ1-6	CASSLGSAAGNSPLHF	TGTGCCAGCAGCTTAGGGTCGGCGGCGGGGAATTCACCCCTCCACTTT
NA	TRBV7-8	once	TRBJ2-3	CASSLEITLNTDTQYF	TGTGCCAGCAGCCTCGAGATCACACTCAACACAGATACGCAGTATTTT
NA	TRBV20-1	NA	TRBJ1-1	CSLSGGNNAEAFF	TGCAGTCTCTCTGGGGGCAATAACGCTGAAGCTTTCTTT
TRBD2	TRBV7-6	NA	TRBJ2-1	CASSFESGGNNEQFF	TGTGCCAGCAGCTTTGAAAGCGGGGGTAACAATGAGCAGTTCTTC
NA	TRBV28	NA	TRBJ1-2	CASTSIRHAGYTF	TGTGCCAGCACCTCCATTCGACACGCTGGCTACACCTTC
NA	TRBV3-1	few	TRBJ2-6	CASSTRGRSSGANVLTF	TGTGCCAGCAGCACCAGAGGTAGGAGCTCTGGGGCCAACGTCCTGACTTTC
NA	TRBV7-9	NA	TRBJ2-3	CASSLAPGLSTDTQYF	TGTGCCAGCAGCTTAGCCCCGGGCCTCAGCACAGATACGCAGTATTTT
NA	TRBV21-1	NA	TRBJ2-3	CASTTGARGTAPSTDTQYF	TGTGCCAGCACCACCGGGGCCCGTGGGACAGCCCCTAGCACAGATACGCAGTATTTT
TRBD2	TRBV20-1	NA	TRBJ2-1	CSARDRASGGYYNEQFF	TGCAGTGCTAGAGATCGGGCTAGCGGGGGGTACTACAATGAGCAGTTCTTC
NA	TRBV3-1	NA	TRBJ2-1	CASSRRGGQRANNEQFF	TGTGCCAGCAGTCGTCGGGGAGGACAGAGGGCCAACAATGAGCAGTTCTTC
TRBD2	TRBV20-1	NA	TRBJ2-7	CSARELAGDSYEQYF	TGCAGTGCTAGAGAACTAGCGGGGGACTCCTACGAGCAGTACTTC
NA	TRBV7-2	NA	TRBJ2-7	CASSLGQAYSFQYF	TGTGCCAGCAGCTTAGGGCAGGCCTACTCCTTTCAGTACTTC
NA	TRBV4-1	NA	TRBJ1-1	CASSPRERGITEAFF	TGCGCCAGCAGTCCGAGGGAGAGAGGGATCACTGAAGCTTTCTTT
NA	TRBV2	few	TRBJ1-6	CASRGDYNSPLHF	TGTGCCAGCAGGGGGGACTATAATTCACCCCTCCACTTT
NA	TRBV7-2	many	TRBJ2-5	CASSLNRDETQYF	TGTGCCAGCAGCTTAAACAGGGACGAGACCCAGTACTTC
TRBD2	TRBV25-1	NA	TRBJ2-3	CASSKLAGARTDTQYF	TGTGCCAGCTCAAAACTAGCGGGGGCGCGTACAGATACGCAGTATTTT
NA	TRBV4-3	once	TRBJ2-2	CASSQEHLNTGELFF	TGCGCCAGCAGCCAAGAACACCTTAACACCGGGGAGCTGTTTTTT
TRBD2	TRBV27	NA	TRBJ2-5	CASSLKLGRGGRETQYF	TGTGCCAGCAGTTTAAAATTAGGGCGGGGGGGCCGAGAGACCCAGTACTTC
NA	TRBV5-6	many	TRBJ2-1	CASNTWDNEQFF	TGTGCCAGCAACACCTGGGACAATGAGCAGTTCTTC
NA	TRBV20-1	NA	TRBJ1-6	CSAKNPFNSPLHF	TGCAGTGCTAAGAATCCTTTCAATTCACCCCTCCACTTT
NA	TRBV29-1	NA	TRBJ1-2	CSVGAESCGYTF	TGCAGCGTTGGGGCGGAATCCTGTGGCTACACCTTC
NA	TRBV4-2	NA	TRBJ1-4	CASSQDYTGTFDVANEKLFF	TGTGCCAGCAGCCAAGACTACACCGGGACCTTTGACGTGGCTAATGAAAAACTGTTTTTT
TRBD1	TRBV25-1	few	TRBJ2-7	CASSETGGSYNEQYF	TGTGCCAGCAGTGAGACAGGGGGCTCCTACAATGAGCAGTACTTC
NA	TRBV7-9	NA	TRBJ2-7	CASSLAVELAHEREQYF	TGTGCCAGCAGCTTAGCGGTAGAGCTAGCCCACGAACGAGAGCAGTACTTC
TRBD1	TRBV28	NA	TRBJ2-7	CASRDTGGVYEQYF	TGTGCCAGCAGGGATACAGGGGGCGTATACGAGCAGTACTTC
TRBD1	TRBV19	NA	TRBJ2-7	CASSIDTGTGYTYEQYF	TGTGCCAGTAGTATTGACACCGGGACAGGGTACACCTACGAGCAGTACTTC
NA	TRBV4-1	few	TRBJ1-2	CASSQTNHEGVYYGYTF	TGCGCCAGCAGCCAAACTAACCACGAGGGGGTGTACTATGGCTACACCTTC
NA	TRBV4-2	few	TRBJ1-5	CASSQEGQVNQPQHF	TGTGCCAGCAGCCAAGAGGGGCAGGTCAATCAGCCCCAGCATTTT
NA	TRBV11-2	NA	TRBJ2-6	CASSLGFRGANVLTF	TGTGCCAGCAGCTTAGGATTCCGTGGGGCCAACGTCCTGACTTTC
NA	TRBV5-1	NA	TRBJ2-1	CASTPGTYSSYNEQFF	TGCGCCAGCACCCCGGGGACGTACAGCTCCTACAATGAGCAGTTCTTC
NA	TRBV29-1	NA	TRBJ2-3	CSVRFDGSSTDTQYF	TGCAGCGTTAGGTTTGACGGCTCTAGCACAGATACGCAGTATTTT
TRBD2	TRBV5-1	NA	TRBJ2-1	CASSLIATSGGAYEQFF	TGCGCCAGCAGCTTGATCGCGACTAGCGGGGGGGCCTATGAGCAGTTCTTC
NA	TRBV6-5	NA	TRBJ2-3	CASTGVGDTQYF	TGTGCCAGCACGGGTGTGGGGGATACGCAGTATTTT
NA	TRBV6-6	once	TRBJ2-7	CASSYRESEQYF	TGTGCCAGCAGTTACAGGGAAAGCGAGCAGTACTTC
NA	TRBV6-6	NA	TRBJ2-3	CASRDRVMDTQYF	TGTGCCAGCAGGGACCGGGTCATGGATACGCAGTATTTT
TRBD1	TRBV4-3	once	TRBJ2-1	CASSQGPGGADEQFF	TGCGCCAGCAGCCAAGGTCCAGGGGGCGCTGATGAGCAGTTCTTC
TRBD1	TRBV13	NA	TRBJ2-3	CASSLRTGGFTDTQYF	TGTGCCAGCAGCCTCCGTACAGGGGGCTTTACAGATACGCAGTATTTT
TRBD2	TRBV6-5	NA	TRBJ2-7	CASLSGVSYEQYF	TGTGCCAGCCTTAGCGGGGTCTCCTACGAGCAGTACTTC